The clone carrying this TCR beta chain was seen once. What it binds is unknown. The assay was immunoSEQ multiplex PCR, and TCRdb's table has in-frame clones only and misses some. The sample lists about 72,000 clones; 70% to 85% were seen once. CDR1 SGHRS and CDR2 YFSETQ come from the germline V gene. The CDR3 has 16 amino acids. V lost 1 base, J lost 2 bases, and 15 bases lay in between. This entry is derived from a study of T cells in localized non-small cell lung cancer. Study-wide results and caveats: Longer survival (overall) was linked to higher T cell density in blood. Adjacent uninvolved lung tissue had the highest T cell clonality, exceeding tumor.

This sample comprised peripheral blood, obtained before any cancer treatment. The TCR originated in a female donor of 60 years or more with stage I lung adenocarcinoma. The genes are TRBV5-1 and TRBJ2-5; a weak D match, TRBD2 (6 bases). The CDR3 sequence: CASSLRLAEIQETQYF. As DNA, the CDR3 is TGCGCCAGCAGCTTGAGATTAGCGGAAATTCAAGAGACCCAGTACTTC.